This T cell receptor beta chain was observed in a study of blood T cell repertoires in COVID-19. Study overall: Sources were T cells, B-cell-depleted T cells, or PBMCs; the material itself was cDNA or gDNA.

The CDR3 contains 15 residues. Per germline, CDR1 SGDLS and CDR2 YYNGEE. About this clone itself: Germline and junction disagree at one end, which may indicate a read error.

Profiled with immunoSEQ multiplex PCR; TCRdb holds only in-frame clones, not every one. The sample has around 140,000 clones, roughly 79% seen once; the top ten hold around 2.9%. Cohort assignment relied on participant-reported clinical history. Specimen: PBMCs or T cells enriched from blood (not recorded which). The chain links TRBV9 to TRBJ2-3; 8 bases are shared with TRBD2. The clonotype originates from a woman between 45 and 60 years old who had recovered from COVID-19. The CDR3 protein is CASSVSAGGTDTQYF. The CDR3 DNA reads as TGTGCCAGCAGCGTTTCTGCGGGGGGCACGGATACGCAGTATTTT.